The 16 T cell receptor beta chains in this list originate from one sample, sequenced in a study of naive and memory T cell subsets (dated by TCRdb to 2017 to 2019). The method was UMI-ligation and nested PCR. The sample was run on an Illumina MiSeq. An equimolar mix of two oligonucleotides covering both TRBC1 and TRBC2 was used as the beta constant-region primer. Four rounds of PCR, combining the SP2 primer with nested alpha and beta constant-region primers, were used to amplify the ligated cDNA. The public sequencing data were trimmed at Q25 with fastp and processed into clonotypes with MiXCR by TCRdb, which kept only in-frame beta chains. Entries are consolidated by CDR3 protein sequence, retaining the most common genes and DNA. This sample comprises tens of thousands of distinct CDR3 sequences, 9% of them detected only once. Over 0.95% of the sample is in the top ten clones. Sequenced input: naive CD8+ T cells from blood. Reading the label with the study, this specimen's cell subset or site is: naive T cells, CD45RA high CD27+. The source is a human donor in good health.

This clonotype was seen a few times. The CDR3 nucleotides are TGTGCCAGCAGCTTAGGGCTGAGCAACGAGCAGTACTTC. Protein sequence: CASSLGLSNEQYF. The V call is TRBV11-2, the J call TRBJ2-7; D gene unclear. The CDR3 is made up of 13 amino acids. The germline CDR1 and CDR2 sequences are SGHAT and FQNNGV. Trimming shortened V by 1 base and J by 5 bases, and 9 bases separated the two germline ends.

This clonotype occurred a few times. CDR3 region: CASRRQLVRYEQYF. Written as DNA, the CDR3 is TGTGCCAGCAGAAGACAGTTGGTTCGCTACGAGCAGTACTTC. The chain couples TRBV28 to TRBJ2-7, with D possibly TRBD1 on 5 matching bases. V lost 6 bases and J 3 bases, leaving 15 bases between the germline ends. From germline, CDR1 is MDHEN and CDR2 SYDVKM. CDR3 length: 14 amino acids.

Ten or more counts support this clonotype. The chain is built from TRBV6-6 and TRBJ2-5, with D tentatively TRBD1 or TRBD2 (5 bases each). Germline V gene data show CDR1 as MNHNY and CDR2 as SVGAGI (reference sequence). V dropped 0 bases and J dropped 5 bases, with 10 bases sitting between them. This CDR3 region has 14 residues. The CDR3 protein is CASSYSGPPETQYF. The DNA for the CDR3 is TGTGCCAGCAGTTACTCGGGACCCCCCGAGACCCAGTACTTC.

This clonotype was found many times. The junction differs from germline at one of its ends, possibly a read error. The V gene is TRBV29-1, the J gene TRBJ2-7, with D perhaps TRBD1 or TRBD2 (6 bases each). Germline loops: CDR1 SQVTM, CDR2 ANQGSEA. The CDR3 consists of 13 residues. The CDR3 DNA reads TGCAGCGTCGAAGGGGGGACCCCATACGAGCAGTACTTC. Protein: CSVEGGTPYEQYF.

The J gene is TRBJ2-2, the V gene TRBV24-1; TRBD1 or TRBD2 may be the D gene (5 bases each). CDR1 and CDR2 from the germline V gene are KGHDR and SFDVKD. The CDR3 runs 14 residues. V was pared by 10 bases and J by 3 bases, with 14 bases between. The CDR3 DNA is TGTGCCACTCACGGGACGACGGACACCGGGGAGCTGTTTTTT. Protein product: CATHGTTDTGELFF.

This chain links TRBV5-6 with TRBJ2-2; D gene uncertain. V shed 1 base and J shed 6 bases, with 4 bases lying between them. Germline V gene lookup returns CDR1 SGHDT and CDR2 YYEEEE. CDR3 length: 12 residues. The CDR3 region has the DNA TGTGCCAGCAGCTTGATTTCCGGGGAGCTGTTTTTT. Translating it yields CASSLISGELFF.

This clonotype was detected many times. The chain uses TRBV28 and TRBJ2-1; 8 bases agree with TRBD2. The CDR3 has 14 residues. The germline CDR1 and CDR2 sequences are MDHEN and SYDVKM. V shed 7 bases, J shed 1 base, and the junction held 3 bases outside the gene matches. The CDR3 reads CASTSGRSYNEQFF. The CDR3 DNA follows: TGTGCCAGCACCAGCGGGAGATCCTACAATGAGCAGTTCTTC.

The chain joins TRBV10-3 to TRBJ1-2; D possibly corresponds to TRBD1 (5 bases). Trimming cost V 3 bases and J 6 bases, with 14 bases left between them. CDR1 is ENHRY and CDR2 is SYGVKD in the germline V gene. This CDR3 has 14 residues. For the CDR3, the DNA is TGTGCCATCAGTGACAATGACAGAGGACATGGCTACACCTTC. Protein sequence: CAISDNDRGHGYTF.

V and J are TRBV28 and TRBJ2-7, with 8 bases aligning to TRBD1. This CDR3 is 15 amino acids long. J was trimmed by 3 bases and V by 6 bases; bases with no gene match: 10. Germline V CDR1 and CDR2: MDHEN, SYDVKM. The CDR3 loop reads CASSPTQGAGYEQYF. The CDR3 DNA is TGTGCCAGCAGCCCCACTCAGGGGGCTGGCTACGAGCAGTACTTC.

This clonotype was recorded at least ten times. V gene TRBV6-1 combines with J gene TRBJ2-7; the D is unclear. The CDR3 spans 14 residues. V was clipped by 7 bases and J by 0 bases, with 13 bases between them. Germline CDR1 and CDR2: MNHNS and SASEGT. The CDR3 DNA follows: TGTGCCAGCAACGAACCAGATAACTCCTACGAGCAGTACTTC. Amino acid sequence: CASNEPDNSYEQYF.

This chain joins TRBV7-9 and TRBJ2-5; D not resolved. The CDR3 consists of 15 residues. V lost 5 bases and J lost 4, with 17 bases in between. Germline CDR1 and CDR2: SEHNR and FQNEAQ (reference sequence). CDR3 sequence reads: CASSPEGRRRETQYF. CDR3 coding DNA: TGTGCCAGCAGCCCGGAAGGCAGGCGAAGAGAGACCCAGTACTTC.

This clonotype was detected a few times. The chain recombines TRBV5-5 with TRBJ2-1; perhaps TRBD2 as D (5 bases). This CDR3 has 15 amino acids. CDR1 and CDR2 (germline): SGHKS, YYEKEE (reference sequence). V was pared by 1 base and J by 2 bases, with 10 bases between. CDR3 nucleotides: TGTGCCAGCAGCTTGAGACGGGGAACCTACAATGAGCAGTTCTTC. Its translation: CASSLRRGTYNEQFF.

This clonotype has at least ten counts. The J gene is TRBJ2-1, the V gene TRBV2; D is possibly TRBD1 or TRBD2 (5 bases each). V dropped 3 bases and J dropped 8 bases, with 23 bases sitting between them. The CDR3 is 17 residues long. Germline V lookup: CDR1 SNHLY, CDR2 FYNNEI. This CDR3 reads CASSDRVRGLGFYEQFF. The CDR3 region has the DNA TGTGCCAGCAGTGATCGGGTTCGGGGCTTGGGGTTCTATGAGCAGTTCTTC.

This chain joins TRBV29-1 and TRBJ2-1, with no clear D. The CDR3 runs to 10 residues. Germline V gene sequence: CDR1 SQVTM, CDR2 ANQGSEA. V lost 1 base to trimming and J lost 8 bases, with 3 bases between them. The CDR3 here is CSVEGDEQFF. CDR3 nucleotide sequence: TGCAGCGTTGAAGGCGATGAGCAGTTCTTC.

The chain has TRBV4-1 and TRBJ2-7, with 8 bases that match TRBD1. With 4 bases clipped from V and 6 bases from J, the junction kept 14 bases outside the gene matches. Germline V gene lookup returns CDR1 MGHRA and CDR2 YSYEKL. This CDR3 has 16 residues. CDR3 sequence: CASSPMGTGIAVEQYF. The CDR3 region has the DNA TGCGCCAGCAGCCCGATGGGGACAGGTATTGCGGTCGAGCAGTACTTC.

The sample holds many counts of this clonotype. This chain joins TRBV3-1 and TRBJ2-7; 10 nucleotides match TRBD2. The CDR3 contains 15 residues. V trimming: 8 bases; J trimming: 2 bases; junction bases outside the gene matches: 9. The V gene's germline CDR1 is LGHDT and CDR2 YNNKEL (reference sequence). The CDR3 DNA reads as TGTGCCAGCGGAAAAGGACTAGCGGTAACCTACGAGCAGTACTTC. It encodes CASGKGLAVTYEQYF.